This T cell receptor beta chain was profiled in a study of T cell changes during pregnancy in multiple sclerosis. Unmatched junction bases numbered 13, after V lost 8 bases and J lost 1 base. Germline lookup yields CDR1 SNHLY and CDR2 FYNNEI. The CDR3 totals 16 residues. Clones were sequenced by immunoSEQ multiplex PCR, and TCRdb holds only the in-frame ones, with some missing. The sample yields tens of thousands of clones, around 90% seen once. Here the sequenced sample was CD8+ T cells from peripheral blood mononuclear cells, taken in the first trimester of pregnancy. The chain is built from TRBV2 and TRBJ1-1, with 7 bases lining up with TRBD1. This TCR was recovered from a female donor with multiple sclerosis, enrolled in a pregnancy study. The CDR3 DNA reads as TGTGCCAGCGATCCTGGTCCCGGGACAGCGAACACTGAAGCTTTCTTT. As protein: CASDPGPGTANTEAFF. Full variable domain (missing parts from reference TRBV2 and TRBJ1-1): EPEVTQTPSHQVTQMGQEVILRCVPISNHLYFYWYRQILGQKVEFLVSFYNNEISEKSEIFDDQFSVERPDGSNFTLKIRSTKLEDSAMYFCASDPGPGTANTEAFFGQGTRLTVV.